This record covers a single TCR beta chain. The assay was immunoSEQ multiplex PCR, and TCRdb's table has in-frame clones only and misses some. Of around 70,000 clones detected, around nine tenths appear once; the ten largest clones hold around 6.1%. This entry is derived from a study of OX40 agonist ivuxolimab in advanced cancers. This CDR3 is built from 13 residues. Germline CDR1 is SQVTM and CDR2 is ANQGSEA. The J segment lost 3 bases and the V segment lost 7 bases, leaving 6 bases of the junction unmatched. The clonotype was recovered from an adult with an advanced solid tumor such as melanoma, head and neck, liver or kidney cancer. The material was CD4+ or CD8+ T cells sorted from blood, obtained in a trial of the OX40 agonist ivuxolimab. This chain joins TRBV29-1 and TRBJ2-3; 8 bases agree with TRBD2. CDR3 sequence (DNA): TGCAGCGACGACCGCGGGGGGACAGATACGCAGTATTTT. It codes for CSDDRGGTDTQYF.